One TCR beta chain is described in this entry. Its antigen is currently unknown. The data were obtained in a study of radiotherapy plus CTLA-4 blockade in lung cancer. Study overall: Among enrolled patients, about 18% responded and more than 25% achieved disease control. Study-wide results and limits: Among blood TCR repertoires after radiotherapy plus ipilimumab, tumor-derived clones expanded.

Sequencing was performed with immunoSEQ multiplex PCR; in TCRdb, only in-frame clones are kept and a portion is missing. The sample consists of around 82,000 clones, around 79% of them appearing once. Germline V gene sequence: CDR1 KGHSH, CDR2 LQKENI. The J segment lost 4 bases and the V segment lost 6 bases, leaving 5 bases of the junction unmatched. This CDR3 contains 13 residues. The specimen was peripheral blood, collected from a patient treated with radiotherapy plus ipilimumab. This chain links TRBV18 with TRBJ1-2; 7 bases are a match to TRBD1. The TCR was taken from a human donor with non-small cell lung cancer whose response to radiotherapy plus ipilimumab could not be evaluated. Some clones in this sample may be carry-over from other donors' samples. Here the CDR3 DNA reads TGTGCCAGCTCCCCAGACAGGGTCTATGGCTACACCTTC. Translated: CASSPDRVYGYTF.